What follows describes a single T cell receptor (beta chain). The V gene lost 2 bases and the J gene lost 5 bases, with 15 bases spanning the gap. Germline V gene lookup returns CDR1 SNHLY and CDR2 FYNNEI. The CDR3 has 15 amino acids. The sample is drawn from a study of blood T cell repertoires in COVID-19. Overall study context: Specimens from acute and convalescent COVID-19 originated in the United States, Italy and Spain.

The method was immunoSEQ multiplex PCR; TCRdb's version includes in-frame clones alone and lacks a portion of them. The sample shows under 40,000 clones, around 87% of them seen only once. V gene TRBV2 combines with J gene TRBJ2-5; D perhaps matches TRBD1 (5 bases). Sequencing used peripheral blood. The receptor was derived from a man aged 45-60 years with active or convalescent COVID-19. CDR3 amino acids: CASSESLQGGETQYF. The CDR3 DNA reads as TGTGCCAGCAGTGAATCGTTGCAGGGTGGGGAGACCCAGTACTTC.